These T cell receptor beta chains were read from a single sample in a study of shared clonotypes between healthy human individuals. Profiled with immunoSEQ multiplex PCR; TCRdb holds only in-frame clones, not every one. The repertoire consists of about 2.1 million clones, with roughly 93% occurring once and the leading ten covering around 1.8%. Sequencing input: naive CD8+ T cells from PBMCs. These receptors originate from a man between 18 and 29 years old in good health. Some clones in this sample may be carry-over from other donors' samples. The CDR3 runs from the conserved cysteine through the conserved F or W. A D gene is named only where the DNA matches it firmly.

CDR3aa: CASSQGRDRNTDTQYF
d_gene: NA
len: 16
j_gene: TRBJ2-3
v_gene: TRBV4-2

CDR3aa: CASRELVVNEQFF
d_gene: NA
len: 13
j_gene: TRBJ2-1
v_gene: TRBV27

CDR3aa: CASSKDLTDTQYF
d_gene: NA
len: 13
j_gene: TRBJ2-3
v_gene: TRBV9

CDR3aa: CASSVEGGRPSSSTEAFF
d_gene: NA
len: 18
j_gene: TRBJ1-1
v_gene: TRBV9

CDR3aa: CATGLAGGPGETQYF
d_gene: TRBD2
len: 15
j_gene: TRBJ2-5
v_gene: TRBV15

CDR3aa: CASSFRSPGRGTSENNEQFF
d_gene: TRBD2
len: 20
j_gene: TRBJ2-1
v_gene: TRBV27

CDR3aa: CASSLFAGGNQPQHF
d_gene: NA
len: 15
j_gene: TRBJ1-5
v_gene: TRBV7-8

CDR3aa: CASSNYYAEAFF
d_gene: NA
len: 12
j_gene: TRBJ1-1
v_gene: TRBV21-1

CDR3aa: CASSLAGGTEAFF
d_gene: TRBD1
len: 13
j_gene: TRBJ1-1
v_gene: TRBV6-4

CDR3aa: CASTHQGGYRNTIYF
d_gene: TRBD1
len: 15
j_gene: TRBJ1-3
v_gene: TRBV6-6

CDR3aa: CASSYSFQGFGEAFF
d_gene: NA
len: 15
j_gene: TRBJ1-1
v_gene: TRBV6-5

CDR3aa: CASRGTGGGNTEAFF
d_gene: TRBD1
len: 15
j_gene: TRBJ1-1
v_gene: TRBV2

CDR3aa: CASSPRGGGFSGNTIYF
d_gene: TRBD1
len: 17
j_gene: TRBJ1-3
v_gene: TRBV7-9

CDR3aa: CASSSVGGYQETQYF
d_gene: TRBD2
len: 15
j_gene: TRBJ2-5
v_gene: TRBV7-8

CDR3aa: CASSLGEGPTIGNTIYF
d_gene: NA
len: 17
j_gene: TRBJ1-3
v_gene: TRBV7-9

CDR3aa: CASSGPVGNQPQHF
d_gene: NA
len: 14
j_gene: TRBJ1-5
v_gene: TRBV6-6

CDR3aa: CASSQDLGRNSGANVLTF
d_gene: NA
len: 18
j_gene: TRBJ2-6
v_gene: TRBV4-3

CDR3aa: CASNYEAEAFF
d_gene: NA
len: 11
j_gene: TRBJ1-1
v_gene: TRBV7-9

CDR3aa: CSVVGQTYEQYF
d_gene: NA
len: 12
j_gene: TRBJ2-7
v_gene: TRBV29-1

CDR3aa: CASSQDPLNRLRGNTIYF
d_gene: NA
len: 18
j_gene: TRBJ1-3
v_gene: TRBV4-1

CDR3aa: CASSSGTPGEQYF
d_gene: NA
len: 13
j_gene: TRBJ2-7
v_gene: TRBV7-8

CDR3aa: CASSSDRDWTREQYF
d_gene: NA
len: 15
j_gene: TRBJ2-7
v_gene: TRBV13